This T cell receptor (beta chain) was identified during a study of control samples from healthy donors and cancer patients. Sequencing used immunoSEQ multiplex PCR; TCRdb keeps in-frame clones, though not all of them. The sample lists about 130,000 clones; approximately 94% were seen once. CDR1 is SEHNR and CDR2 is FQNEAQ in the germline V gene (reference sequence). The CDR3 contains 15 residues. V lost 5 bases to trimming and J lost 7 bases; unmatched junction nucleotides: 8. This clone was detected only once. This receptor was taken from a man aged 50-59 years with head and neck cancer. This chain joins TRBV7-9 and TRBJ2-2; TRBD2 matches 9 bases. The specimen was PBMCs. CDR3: CASSPGTSRVGELFF. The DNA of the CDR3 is TGTGCCAGCAGCCCCGGGACTAGCAGGGTCGGGGAGCTGTTTTTT.